This TCR beta chain was profiled in a study of cytomegalovirus exposure and HLA in healthy donors. On this clone itself: Antigen: not known.

This table comes from immunoSEQ multiplex PCR, and its TCRdb copy is limited to in-frame clones, with some not included. The repertoire holds about 88,000 clones, approximately 84% seen once, with about 12% in the top ten. Study-wide results and limits: Specificity for CMV antigens was confirmed in vitro for a few of the CMV-associated chains.

This CDR3 spans 13 amino acids. V lost 11 bases to trimming and J lost 0 bases, with 13 bases between them. Germline V CDR1 and CDR2: ENHRY, SYGVKD. The V and J genes are TRBV10-3 and TRBJ2-5, with a tentative D call TRBD1 (6 bases). This clonotype originated in a woman aged 18-35 years in good health and CMV-seropositive. Sequenced: PBMCs. CDR3 bases: TGTGCCTCGGGACATCCAGACCAAGAGACCCAGTACTTC. The encoded protein is CASGHPDQETQYF.